This T cell receptor (beta chain) derives from a study of neurological immune-mediated disorders. This clonotype was observed many times. The time point: technical triplicate 1. TCRdb itself ran the 5' RACE reads through MiXCR, one entry per CDR3 protein. The sample includes roughly 25,000 distinct CDR3 sequences, over 10% of them seen just once. Input material: CD4+ T cells from blood. The TCR comes from a female donor with HTLV-1-associated myelopathy (HAM/TSP).

CDR3 in DNA: TGTGCCAGCACCCGGACTAGCGGGAGGGTTGGGACCGGGGAGCTGTTTTTT. Translating it yields CASTRTSGRVGTGELFF. This chain connects TRBV6-5 to TRBJ2-2; TRBD2 matches 15 bases. The CDR3 contains 17 residues. CDR1 and CDR2 from the germline V gene are MNHEY and SVGAGI. V was clipped by 7 bases and J by 5 bases; unmatched bases: 8.